This T cell receptor (beta chain) was sequenced for a study of blood T cell repertoires in COVID-19. At the level of the study: Both acute and convalescent COVID-19 samples were obtained from the United States, Italy and Spain. T cells, B-cell-depleted T cells, or PBMCs supplied cDNA or gDNA.

This CDR3 contains 16 residues. From germline, CDR1 is KGHSH and CDR2 LQKENI. The V and J ends lost 2 bases and 3 bases, in that order; junction bases with no gene match: 10. In the authors' methods: The assay estimated nucleated cells by amplifying reference gene primers. Sequencing was performed with immunoSEQ multiplex PCR; in TCRdb, only in-frame clones are kept and a portion is missing. V and J calls and clone size are copied from that table; D and trimming were computed from the DNA. The data show around 80,000 clones, about 83% seen once. The source is a woman over 75 with acute or convalescent COVID-19. The sequenced sample was peripheral blood. This chain joins TRBV18 and TRBJ2-7, with 7 bases aligning to TRBD1. The CDR3 nucleotides read TGTGCCAGCTCACCATCACGAGGGGCAGGGGGCTACGAGCAGTACTTC. Protein sequence: CASSPSRGAGGYEQYF.